The entry below gives a single TCR beta chain sequence along with its context. TCRdb's table, derived via immunoSEQ multiplex PCR, lists solely in-frame clones and lacks some. The sample lists over 130,000 clones; 65% to 85% were seen once. This specimen comes from a study of blood T cell repertoires in COVID-19. The CDR3 contains 14 residues. Germline trimming cut 7 bases from V and 2 bases from J; bases unmatched to any gene: 4. Germline V gene lookup returns CDR1 WSHSY and CDR2 SAAADI. The receptor was derived from a human donor in a cohort sampled during active COVID-19. Sequencing was carried out using peripheral blood. J is TRBJ2-2 and V is TRBV10-2; 7 nucleotides align to TRBD1. The CDR3 protein is CASTRDRNTGELFF. Here the CDR3 DNA reads TGCGCCAGCACAAGGGACAGAAACACCGGGGAGCTGTTTTTT.